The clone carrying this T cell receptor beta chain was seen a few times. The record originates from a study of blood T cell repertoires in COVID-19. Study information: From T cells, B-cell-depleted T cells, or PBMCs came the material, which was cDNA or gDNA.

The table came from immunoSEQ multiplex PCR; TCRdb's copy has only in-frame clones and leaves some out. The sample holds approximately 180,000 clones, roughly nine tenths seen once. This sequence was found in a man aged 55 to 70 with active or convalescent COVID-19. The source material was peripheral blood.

CDR3 region: CATSIPRSPLHF. The CDR3, as DNA: TGTGCCACCAGCATCCCCCGGTCACCCCTCCACTTT. The chain carries TRBV15 and TRBJ1-6, with D hard to call. V was clipped by 4 bases and J by 10 bases, with 8 bases between them. Germline CDR1 reads LNHNV; CDR2 reads YYDKDF (reference sequence). The CDR3 contains 12 residues.